The clone carrying this T cell receptor beta chain was observed many times. The source of the sample is a study of blood T cell repertoires in COVID-19. Overall study context: COVID-19 samples, acute and convalescent, were from the United States, Italy and Spain.

Authors' analysis steps: Reference gene primer amplification in the assay estimated nucleated cell counts. This table comes from immunoSEQ multiplex PCR, and its TCRdb copy is limited to in-frame clones, with some not included. V and J calls and clone size are copied from that table; D and trimming were computed from the DNA. The repertoire holds a few hundred thousand clones, with 84% as singletons. From germline, CDR1 is LNHNV and CDR2 YYDKDF (reference sequence). The CDR3 is made up of 15 amino acids. With 0 bases removed from V and 8 bases from J, the gap between germline ends came to 13 bases. This sequence joins TRBV15 and TRBJ1-4; no definite D call. The sequenced sample consisted of PBMCs or T cells enriched from blood (not recorded which). The receptor's source is a woman between 40 and 50 years old who had recovered from COVID-19. The CDR3 sequence is CATSRDAGGGEKLFF. Written as DNA, the CDR3 is TGTGCCACCAGCAGAGATGCCGGTGGCGGGGAAAAACTGTTTTTT.